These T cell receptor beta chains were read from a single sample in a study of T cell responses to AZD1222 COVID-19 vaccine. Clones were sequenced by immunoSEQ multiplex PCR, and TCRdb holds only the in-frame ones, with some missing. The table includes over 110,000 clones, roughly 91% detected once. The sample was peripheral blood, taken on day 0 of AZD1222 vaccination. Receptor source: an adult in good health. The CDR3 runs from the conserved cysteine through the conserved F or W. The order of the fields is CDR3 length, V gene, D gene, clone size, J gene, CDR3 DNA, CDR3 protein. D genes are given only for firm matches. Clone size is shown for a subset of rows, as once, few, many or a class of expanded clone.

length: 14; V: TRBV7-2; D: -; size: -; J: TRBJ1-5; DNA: TGTGCCAGCAGCTTAGCTGTTTCCAATCAGCCCCAGCATTTT; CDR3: CASSLAVSNQPQHF
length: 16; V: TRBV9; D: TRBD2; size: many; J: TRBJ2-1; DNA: TGTGCCAGCAGCGTAGTCCCCCGGGGGGGCCTGGGTGAGCAGTTCTTC; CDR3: CASSVVPRGGLGEQFF
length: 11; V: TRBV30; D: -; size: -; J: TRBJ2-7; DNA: TGTGCCTGGAGGACAGGCTACGAGCAGTACTTC; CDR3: CAWRTGYEQYF
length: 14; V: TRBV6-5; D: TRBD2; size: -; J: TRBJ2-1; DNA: TGTGCCAGCACTATAGCGGGAGGGGACAATGAGCAGTTCTTC; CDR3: CASTIAGGDNEQFF
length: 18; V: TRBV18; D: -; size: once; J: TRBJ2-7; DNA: TGTGCCAGCTCACCACCTCTCGGGGAAAGGGCTTTCGGGGACGAGCAGTACTTC; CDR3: CASSPPLGERAFGDEQYF
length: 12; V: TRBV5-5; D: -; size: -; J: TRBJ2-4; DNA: TGTGCCAGCAGCTTCGACCGGGACATTCAGTACTTC; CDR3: CASSFDRDIQYF
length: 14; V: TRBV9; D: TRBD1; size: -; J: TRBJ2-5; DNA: TGTGCCAGCAGCCTAGGACAGGGGGGGACAGGCCAGTACTTC; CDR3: CASSLGQGGTGQYF
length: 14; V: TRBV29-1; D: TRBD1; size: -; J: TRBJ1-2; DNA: TGCAGCGTTGAAGGGACAGGGGGAGGGTATGGCTACACCTTC; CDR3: CSVEGTGGGYGYTF
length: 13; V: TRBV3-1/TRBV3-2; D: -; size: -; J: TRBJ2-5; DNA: TGTGCCAGCAGCCAACCTAACCAAGAGACCCAGTACTTC; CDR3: CASSQPNQETQYF
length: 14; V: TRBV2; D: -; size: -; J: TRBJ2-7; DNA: TGTGCCAGCAGACCAGCGGCTGGTCCCTACGAGCAGTACTTC; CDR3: CASRPAAGPYEQYF
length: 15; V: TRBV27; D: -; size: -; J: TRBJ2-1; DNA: TGTGCCAGCAGCACCGGTTCTCACTCCTACAATGAGCAGTTCTTC; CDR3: CASSTGSHSYNEQFF
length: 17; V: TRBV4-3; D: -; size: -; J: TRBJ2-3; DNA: TGCGCCAGCAGCCAAGATAGGGGTTCCTCTAGCACAGATACGCAGTATTTT; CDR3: CASSQDRGSSSTDTQYF
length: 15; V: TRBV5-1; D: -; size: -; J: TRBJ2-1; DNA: TGCGCCAGCAGCTTAGCGGGTTACTCCTACAATGAGCAGTTCTTC; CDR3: CASSLAGYSYNEQFF
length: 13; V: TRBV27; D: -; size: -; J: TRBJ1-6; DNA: TGTGCCAGCTCAAACACCCGGGGCTCACCCTTCCACTTT; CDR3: CASSNTRGSPFHF
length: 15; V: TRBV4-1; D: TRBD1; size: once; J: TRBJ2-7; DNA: TGCGCCAGCAGCGATAGACAGGGTTCGACGGTAGATCAGTACTTC; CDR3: CASSDRQGSTVDQYF
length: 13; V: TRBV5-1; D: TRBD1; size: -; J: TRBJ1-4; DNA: TGCGCCAGCAGCACTGACAGGGGAGAAAAACTGTTTTTT; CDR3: CASSTDRGEKLFF
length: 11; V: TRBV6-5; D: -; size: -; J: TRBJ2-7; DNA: TGTGCCAGCAGACAGGGAGGCGAGCAGTACTTC; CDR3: CASRQGGEQYF
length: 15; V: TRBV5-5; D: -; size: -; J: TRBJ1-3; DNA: TGTGCCAGCAGCTTTTGGGGGGCTGGCGGAAACACCATATATTTT; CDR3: CASSFWGAGGNTIYF
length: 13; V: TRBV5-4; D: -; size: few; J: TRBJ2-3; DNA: TGTGCCAGCAGCTCGGCTAGCACAGATACGCAGTATTTT; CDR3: CASSSASTDTQYF
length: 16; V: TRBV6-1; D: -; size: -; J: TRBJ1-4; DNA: TGTGCCAGCAGTGAATGGTGGGGGGGGGAAAATGAAAAACTGTTTTTT; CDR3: CASSEWWGGENEKLFF
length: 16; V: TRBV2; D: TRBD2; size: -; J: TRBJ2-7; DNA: TGTGCCAGCAGGCAGTCGACTAGCGGGGGGCCTGGTGAGCAGTACTTC; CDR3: CASRQSTSGGPGEQYF
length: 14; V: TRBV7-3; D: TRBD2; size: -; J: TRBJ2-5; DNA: TGTGCCAGCAGCTCCGGGACTAGCGGGACCCCCCAGTACTTC; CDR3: CASSSGTSGTPQYF
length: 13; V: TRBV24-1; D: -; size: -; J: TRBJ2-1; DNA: TGTGCCACCCAGGGGGGCTTCTACAATGAGCAGTTCTTC; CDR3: CATQGGFYNEQFF
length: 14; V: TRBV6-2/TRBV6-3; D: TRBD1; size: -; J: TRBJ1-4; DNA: TGTGCCAGCAGTACTGGACAGGGAGCGGAAAAACTGTTTTTT; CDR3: CASSTGQGAEKLFF
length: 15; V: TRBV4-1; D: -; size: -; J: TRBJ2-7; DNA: TGCGCCAGCAGCCCCAGGAACAGTATATCCTACGAGCAGTACTTC; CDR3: CASSPRNSISYEQYF
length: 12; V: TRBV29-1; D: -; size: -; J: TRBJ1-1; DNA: TGCAGCGTAACCCAGGGGAGGGCTGAAGCTTTCTTT; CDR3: CSVTQGRAEAFF
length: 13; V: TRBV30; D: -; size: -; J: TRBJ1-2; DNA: TGTGCCTGGAGTGTACCCCCTAACTATGGCTACACCTTC; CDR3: CAWSVPPNYGYTF
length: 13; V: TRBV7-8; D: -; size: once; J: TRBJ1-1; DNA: TGTGCCAGCAGCCGGACCACGAAGGCTGAAGCTTTCTTT; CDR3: CASSRTTKAEAFF